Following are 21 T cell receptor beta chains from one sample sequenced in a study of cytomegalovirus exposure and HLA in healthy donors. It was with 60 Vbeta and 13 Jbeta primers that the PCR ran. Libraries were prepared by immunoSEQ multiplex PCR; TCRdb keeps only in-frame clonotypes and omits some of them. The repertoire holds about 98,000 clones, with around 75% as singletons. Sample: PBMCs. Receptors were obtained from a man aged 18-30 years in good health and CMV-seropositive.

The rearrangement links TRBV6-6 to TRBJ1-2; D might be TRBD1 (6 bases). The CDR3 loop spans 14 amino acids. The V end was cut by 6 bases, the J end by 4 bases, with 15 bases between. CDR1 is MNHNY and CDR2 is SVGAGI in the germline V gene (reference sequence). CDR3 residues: CASRTTGGSYGYTF. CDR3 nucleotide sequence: TGTGCCAGCAGGACGACGGGGGGCAGCTATGGCTACACCTTC.

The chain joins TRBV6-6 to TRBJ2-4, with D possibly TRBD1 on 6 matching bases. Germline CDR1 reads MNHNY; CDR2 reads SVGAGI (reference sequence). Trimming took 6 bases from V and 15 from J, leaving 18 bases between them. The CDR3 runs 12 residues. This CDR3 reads CASSQGTLGRYF. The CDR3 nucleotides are TGTGCCAGCAGCCAAGGGACACTTGGTCGGTACTTC.

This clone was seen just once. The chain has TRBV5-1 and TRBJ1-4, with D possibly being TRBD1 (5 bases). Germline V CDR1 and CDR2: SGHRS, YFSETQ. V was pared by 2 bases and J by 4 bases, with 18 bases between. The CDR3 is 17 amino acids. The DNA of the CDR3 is TGCGCCAGCAGCTTAAACCCGATTGGGACTGGTAATGAAAAACTGTTTTTT. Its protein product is CASSLNPIGTGNEKLFF. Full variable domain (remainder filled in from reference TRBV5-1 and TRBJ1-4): KAGVTQTPRYLIKTRGQQVTLSCSPISGHRSVSWYQQTPGQGLQFLFEYFSETQRNKGNFPGRFSGRQFSNSRSEMNVSTLELGDSALYLCASSLNPIGTGNEKLFFGSGTQLSVL.

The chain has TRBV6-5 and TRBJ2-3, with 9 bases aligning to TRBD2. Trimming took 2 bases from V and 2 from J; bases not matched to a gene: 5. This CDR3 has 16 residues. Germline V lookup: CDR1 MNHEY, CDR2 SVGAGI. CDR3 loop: CASSYGLAGSTDTQYF. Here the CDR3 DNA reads TGTGCCAGCAGTTACGGTCTAGCGGGGTCCACAGATACGCAGTATTTT.

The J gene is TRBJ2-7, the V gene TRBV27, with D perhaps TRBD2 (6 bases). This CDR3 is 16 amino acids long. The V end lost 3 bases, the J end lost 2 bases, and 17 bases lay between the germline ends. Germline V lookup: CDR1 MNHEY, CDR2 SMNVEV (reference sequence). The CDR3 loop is CASSFVWRGRAYEQYF. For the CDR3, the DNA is TGTGCCAGCAGTTTCGTATGGCGGGGACGCGCCTACGAGCAGTACTTC.

The CDR3 coding sequence is TGTGCCAGCAGTTCCCCGGGGCTAGCGGGGAGTTTCGGGGAGCTGTTTTTT. Translation gives CASSSPGLAGSFGELFF. The V gene is TRBV28, the J gene TRBJ2-2; 9 positions match TRBD2. Germline CDR1 and CDR2: MDHEN and SYDVKM. The V gene end was trimmed by 4 bases and the J gene end by 7 bases; junction bases not matched to a gene: 13. The CDR3 loop spans 17 amino acids.

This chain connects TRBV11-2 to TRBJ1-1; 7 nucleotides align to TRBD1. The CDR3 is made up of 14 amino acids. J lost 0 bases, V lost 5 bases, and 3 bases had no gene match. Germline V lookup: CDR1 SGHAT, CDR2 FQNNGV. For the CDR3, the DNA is TGTGCCAGCAGCCGGACAGGATTGAACACTGAAGCTTTCTTT. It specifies CASSRTGLNTEAFF.

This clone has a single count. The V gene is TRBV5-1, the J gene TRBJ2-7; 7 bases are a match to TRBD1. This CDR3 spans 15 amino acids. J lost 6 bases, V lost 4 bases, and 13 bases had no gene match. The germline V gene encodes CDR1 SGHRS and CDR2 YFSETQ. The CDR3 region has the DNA TGCGCCAGCAGCCTCAGCTCGACAGGGACGGGCGAGCAGTACTTC. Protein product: CASSLSSTGTGEQYF. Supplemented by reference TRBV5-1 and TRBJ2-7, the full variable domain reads KAGVTQTPRYLIKTRGQQVTLSCSPISGHRSVSWYQQTPGQGLQFLFEYFSETQRNKGNFPGRFSGRQFSNSRSEMNVSTLELGDSALYLCASSLSSTGTGEQYFGPGTRLTVT.

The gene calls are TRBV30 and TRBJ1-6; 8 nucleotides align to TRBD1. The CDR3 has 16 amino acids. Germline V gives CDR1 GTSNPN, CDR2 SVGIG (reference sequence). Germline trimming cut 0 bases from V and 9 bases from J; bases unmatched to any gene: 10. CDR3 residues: CAWSVQPGQVRSPLHF. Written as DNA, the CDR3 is TGTGCCTGGAGTGTACAGCCGGGACAGGTCCGTTCACCCCTCCACTTT. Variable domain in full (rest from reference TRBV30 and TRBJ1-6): SQTIHQWPATLVQPVGSPLSLECTVEGTSNPNLYWYRQAAGRGLQLLFYSVGIGQISSEVPQNLSASRPQDRQFILSSKKLLLSDSGFYLCAWSVQPGQVRSPLHFGNGTRLTVT.

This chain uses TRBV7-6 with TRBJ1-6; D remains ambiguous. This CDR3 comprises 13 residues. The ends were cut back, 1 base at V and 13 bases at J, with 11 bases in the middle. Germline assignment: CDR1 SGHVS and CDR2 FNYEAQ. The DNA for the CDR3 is TGTGCCAGCAGCTTAGAGACGGGGTCCCCCCTCCACTTT. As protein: CASSLETGSPLHF.

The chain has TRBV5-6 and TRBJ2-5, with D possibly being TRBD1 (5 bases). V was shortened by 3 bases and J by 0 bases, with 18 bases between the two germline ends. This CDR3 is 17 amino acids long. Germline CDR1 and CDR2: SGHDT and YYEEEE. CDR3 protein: CASSSPLPYRNQETQYF. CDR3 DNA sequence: TGTGCCAGCAGCTCGCCCTTACCTTACAGGAACCAAGAGACCCAGTACTTC. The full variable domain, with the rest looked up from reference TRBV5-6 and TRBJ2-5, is DAGVTQSPTHLIKTRGQQVTLRCSPKSGHDTVSWYQQALGQGPQFIFQYYEEEERQRGNFPDRFSGHQFPNYSSELNVNALLLGDSALYLCASSSPLPYRNQETQYFGPGTRLLVL.

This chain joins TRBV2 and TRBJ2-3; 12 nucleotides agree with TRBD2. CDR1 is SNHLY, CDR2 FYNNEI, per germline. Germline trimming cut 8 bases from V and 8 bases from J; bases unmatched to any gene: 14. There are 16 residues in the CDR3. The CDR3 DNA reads TGTGCCAGCGTAGCCCCGGGACTAGCGGGTTCGGGTACGCAGTATTTT. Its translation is CASVAPGLAGSGTQYF.

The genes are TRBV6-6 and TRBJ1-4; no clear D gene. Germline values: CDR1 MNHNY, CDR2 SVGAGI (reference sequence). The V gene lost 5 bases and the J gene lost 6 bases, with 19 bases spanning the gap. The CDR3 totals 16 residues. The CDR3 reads CASSPDFGPGDEKLFF. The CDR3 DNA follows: TGTGCCAGCAGTCCTGACTTCGGCCCCGGGGATGAAAAACTGTTTTTT.

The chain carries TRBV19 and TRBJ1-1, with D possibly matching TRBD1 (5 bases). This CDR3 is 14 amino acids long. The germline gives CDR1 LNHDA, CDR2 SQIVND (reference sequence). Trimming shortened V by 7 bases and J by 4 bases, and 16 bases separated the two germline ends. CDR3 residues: CASNYGGAFTEAFF. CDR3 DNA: TGTGCCAGTAATTACGGTGGGGCCTTCACTGAAGCTTTCTTT.

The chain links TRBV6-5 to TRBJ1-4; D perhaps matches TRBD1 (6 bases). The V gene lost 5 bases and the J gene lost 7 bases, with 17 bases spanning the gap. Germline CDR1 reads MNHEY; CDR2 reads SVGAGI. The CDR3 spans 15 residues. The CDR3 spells CASSGGRQGGEKLFF. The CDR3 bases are TGTGCCAGCAGTGGCGGACGACAAGGGGGTGAAAAACTGTTTTTT.

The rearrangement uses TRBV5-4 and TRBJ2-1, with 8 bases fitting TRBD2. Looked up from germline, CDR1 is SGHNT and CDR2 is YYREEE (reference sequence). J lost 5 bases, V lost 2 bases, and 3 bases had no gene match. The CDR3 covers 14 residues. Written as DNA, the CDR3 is TGTGCCAGCAGCTTCTCGGGGGGGGACAATGAGCAGTTCTTC. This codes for CASSFSGGDNEQFF.

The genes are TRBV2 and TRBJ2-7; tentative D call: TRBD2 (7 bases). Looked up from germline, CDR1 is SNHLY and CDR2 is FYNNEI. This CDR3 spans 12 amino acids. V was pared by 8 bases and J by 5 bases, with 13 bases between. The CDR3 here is CASLRGRDEQYF. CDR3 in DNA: TGTGCCAGCTTGAGGGGGAGGGACGAGCAGTACTTC.

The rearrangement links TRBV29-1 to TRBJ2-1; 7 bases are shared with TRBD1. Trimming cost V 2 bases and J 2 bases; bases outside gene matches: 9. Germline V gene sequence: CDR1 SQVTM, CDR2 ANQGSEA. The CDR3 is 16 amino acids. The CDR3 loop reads CSVESLGDRPYNEQFF. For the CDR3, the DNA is TGCAGCGTTGAATCTCTCGGGGACAGACCCTACAATGAGCAGTTCTTC.

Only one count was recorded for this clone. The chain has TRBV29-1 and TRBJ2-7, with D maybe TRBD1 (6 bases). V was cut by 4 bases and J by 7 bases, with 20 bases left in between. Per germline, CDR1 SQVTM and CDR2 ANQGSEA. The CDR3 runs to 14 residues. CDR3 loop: CSVGQALLPWEQYF. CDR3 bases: TGCAGCGTTGGACAGGCCCTTTTACCTTGGGAGCAGTACTTC.

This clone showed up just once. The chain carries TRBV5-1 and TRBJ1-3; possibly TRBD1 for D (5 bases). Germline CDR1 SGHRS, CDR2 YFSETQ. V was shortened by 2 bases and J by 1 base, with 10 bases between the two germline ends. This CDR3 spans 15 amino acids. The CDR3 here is CASSLSPGSGNTIYF. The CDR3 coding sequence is TGCGCCAGCAGCTTATCACCAGGGTCTGGAAACACCATATATTTT.

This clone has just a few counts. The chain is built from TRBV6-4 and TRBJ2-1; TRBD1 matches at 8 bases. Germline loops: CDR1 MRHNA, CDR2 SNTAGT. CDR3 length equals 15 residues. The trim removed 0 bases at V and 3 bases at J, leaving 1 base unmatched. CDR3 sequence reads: CASSDSTGGYNEQFF. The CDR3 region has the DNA TGTGCCAGCAGTGACTCAACAGGGGGCTACAATGAGCAGTTCTTC.